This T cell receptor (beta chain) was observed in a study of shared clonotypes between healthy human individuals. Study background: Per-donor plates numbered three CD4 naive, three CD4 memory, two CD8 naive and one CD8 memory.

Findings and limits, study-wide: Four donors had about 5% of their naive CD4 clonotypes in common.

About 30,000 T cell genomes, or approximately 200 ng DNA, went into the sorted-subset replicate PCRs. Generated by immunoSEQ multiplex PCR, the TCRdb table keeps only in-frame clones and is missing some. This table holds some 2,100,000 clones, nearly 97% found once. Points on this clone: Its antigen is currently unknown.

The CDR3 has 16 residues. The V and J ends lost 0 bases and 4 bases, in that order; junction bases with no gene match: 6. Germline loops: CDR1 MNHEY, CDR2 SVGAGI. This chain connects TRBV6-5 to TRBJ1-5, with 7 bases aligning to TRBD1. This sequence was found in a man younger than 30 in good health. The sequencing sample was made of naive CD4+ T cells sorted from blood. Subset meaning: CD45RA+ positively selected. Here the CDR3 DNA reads TGTGCCAGCAGTTACTCGTGGGCAGGGGGTAATCAGCCCCAGCATTTT. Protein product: CASSYSWAGGNQPQHF.